This T cell receptor (beta chain) is from a study of control samples from healthy donors and cancer patients. Generated by immunoSEQ multiplex PCR, the TCRdb table keeps only in-frame clones and is missing some. This repertoire shows around 180,000 clones, 88% found once; its top ten account for around 5.1%. This clone has just a few counts. The CDR3 contains 13 residues. V lost 6 bases to trimming and J lost 1 base; unmatched junction nucleotides: 0. The clonotype was recovered from a woman aged 30 to 39 in good health. The sequencing sample was made of blood. This sequence joins TRBV12-3 or TRBV12-4 and TRBJ1-5; 7 positions agree with TRBD1. The DNA for the CDR3 is TGTGCCAGCAGGACAGGGAGCAATCAGCCCCAGCATTTT. Translated: CASRTGSNQPQHF.